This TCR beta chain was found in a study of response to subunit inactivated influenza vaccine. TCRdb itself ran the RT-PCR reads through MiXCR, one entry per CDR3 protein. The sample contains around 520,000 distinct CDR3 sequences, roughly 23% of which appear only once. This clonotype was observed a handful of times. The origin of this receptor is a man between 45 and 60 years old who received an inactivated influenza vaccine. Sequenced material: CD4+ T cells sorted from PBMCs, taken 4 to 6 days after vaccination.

This chain's CDR3 is CASSLAGPTNEKLFF. CDR3 DNA: TGTGCCAGCAGTTTGGCAGGTCCAACTAATGAAAAACTGTTTTTT. This rearrangement joins TRBV28 to TRBJ1-4; D not certain. The germline V and J ends were trimmed by 3 bases and 0 bases, with 8 bases remaining between them. CDR3 size: 15 residues. The germline V gene encodes CDR1 MDHEN and CDR2 SYDVKM.